Below, 30 T cell receptor beta chains from the same sample are listed, as sequenced in a study of blood T cell repertoires in COVID-19. Sequencing used immunoSEQ multiplex PCR; TCRdb keeps in-frame clones, though not all of them. This repertoire shows some 97,000 clones, about nine tenths found once; its top ten account for over 4.5%. The sample taken for sequencing was peripheral blood. Source of these receptors: a man in his fifties or sixties with acute or convalescent COVID-19.

This chain connects TRBV19 to TRBJ2-1; TRBD2 matches 8 bases. V lost 7 bases, J lost 0 bases, and 5 bases stayed unmatched. CDR3 length: 15 residues. The germline V gene encodes CDR1 LNHDA and CDR2 SQIVND (reference sequence). The CDR3 nucleotides are TGTGCCAGTACCTATAGCGGGGACTCCTACAATGAGCAGTTCTTC. It specifies CASTYSGDSYNEQFF. Together with reference TRBV19 and TRBJ2-1, the CDR3 gives the full variable domain: DGGITQSPKYLFRKEGQNVTLSCEQNLNHDAMYWYRQDPGQGLRLIYYSQIVNDFQKGDIAEGYSVSREKKESFPLTVTSAQKNPTAFYLCASTYSGDSYNEQFFGPGTRLTVL.

The chain combines TRBV6-5 with TRBJ1-1; D might be TRBD1 (5 bases). Germline values: CDR1 MNHEY, CDR2 SVGAGI. This CDR3 has 13 residues. Deletions cut 7 bases from V and 7 bases from J, with 16 bases between. CDR3 residues: CASNPFQGGEAFF. In nucleotides, the CDR3 is TGTGCCAGCAATCCTTTCCAGGGCGGTGAAGCTTTCTTT.

J is TRBJ2-7 and V is TRBV18; D possibly corresponds to TRBD1 (6 bases). The CDR3 runs 12 residues. The V end lost 4 bases, the J end lost 4 bases, and 8 bases lay between the germline ends. The germline V gene has CDR1 KGHSH and CDR2 LQKENI. The CDR3 spells CASSQQGYEQYF. CDR3 bases: TGTGCCAGCTCACAACAGGGTTACGAGCAGTACTTC.

The CDR3 reads CASLRPGRGETQYF. CDR3 coding DNA: TGTGCCAGCCTACGGCCAGGGCGGGGAGAGACCCAGTACTTC. The V gene is TRBV27, the J gene TRBJ2-5, with a weak D call TRBD2 (6 bases). Trimming removed 8 bases at V and 4 bases at J, with 17 bases between. The CDR3 is made up of 14 amino acids. Germline V gene data show CDR1 as MNHEY and CDR2 as SMNVEV (reference sequence).

The chain uses TRBV19 and TRBJ2-7; TRBD1 might be the D (6 bases). V was shortened by 2 bases and J by 5 bases, with 10 bases between the two germline ends. Germline-derived CDR1 and CDR2 are LNHDA and SQIVND (reference sequence). The CDR3 spans 13 residues. The DNA of the CDR3 is TGTGCCAGTAGTATACAGGGGATAAACGAGCAGTACTTC. This codes for CASSIQGINEQYF.

This chain uses TRBV19 with TRBJ2-2; D remains unclear. Germline assignment: CDR1 LNHDA and CDR2 SQIVND (reference sequence). CDR3 length equals 12 residues. Trimming took off 5 bases at V and 6 bases at J, with 7 bases between the two ends. CDR3 amino acids: CASSPLPGELFF. In DNA, the CDR3 is TGTGCCAGTAGTCCCCTCCCCGGGGAGCTGTTTTTT. Filled out from reference TRBV19 and TRBJ2-2, the complete variable domain reads DGGITQSPKYLFRKEGQNVTLSCEQNLNHDAMYWYRQDPGQGLRLIYYSQIVNDFQKGDIAEGYSVSREKKESFPLTVTSAQKNPTAFYLCASSPLPGELFFGEGSRLTVL.

This chain joins TRBV20-1 and TRBJ2-5, with D perhaps TRBD2 (6 bases). The CDR3 runs 13 residues. Germline values: CDR1 DFQATT, CDR2 SNEGSKA (reference sequence). The V end was cut by 3 bases, the J end by 4 bases, with 12 bases between. This CDR3 is CSASRGVRETQYF. The CDR3 coding sequence is TGCAGTGCTAGTCGCGGGGTCCGAGAGACCCAGTACTTC.

This chain links TRBV6-6 with TRBJ2-3, with 7 nucleotides matching TRBD2. CDR1 is MNHNY, CDR2 SVGAGI, per germline (reference sequence). V lost 4 bases, J lost 3 bases, and 10 bases stayed unmatched. The CDR3 runs 16 residues. Here the CDR3 reads CASSFGAGLLTDTQYF. The CDR3 DNA sequence: TGTGCCAGCAGTTTCGGAGCGGGACTACTTACAGATACGCAGTATTTT.

The chain links TRBV2 to TRBJ1-2; TRBD1 matches at 8 bases. The ends lost 5 bases at V and 8 bases at J; junction bases unmatched: 7. This CDR3 spans 13 amino acids. CDR1 is SNHLY and CDR2 is FYNNEI in the germline V gene. For the CDR3, the DNA is TGTGCCAGCAGTATCGGACAGGGAAGCGGCTACACCTTC. It yields the protein CASSIGQGSGYTF. The whole variable domain, remainder taken from reference TRBV2 and TRBJ1-2, is EPEVTQTPSHQVTQMGQEVILRCVPISNHLYFYWYRQILGQKVEFLVSFYNNEISEKSEIFDDQFSVERPDGSNFTLKIRSTKLEDSAMYFCASSIGQGSGYTFGSGTRLTVV.

The chain employs TRBV25-1 and TRBJ1-1, with TRBD1 matching 10 bases. CDR3 size: 14 residues. With V trimmed by 7 bases and J by 1 base, 3 bases remained unmatched. Germline CDR1 and CDR2: MGHDK and SYGVNS. The CDR3: CASTRDRGNTEAFF. CDR3 sequence (DNA): TGTGCCAGCACCCGGGACAGGGGGAACACTGAAGCTTTCTTT.

The J gene is TRBJ2-1, the V gene TRBV6-5; TRBD2 aligns across 9 bases. Germline V gene data show CDR1 as MNHEY and CDR2 as SVGAGI. CDR3 length: 14 amino acids. J gave up 7 bases and V 7 bases, and 8 bases lay outside the gene matches. CDR3 coding DNA: TGTGCCAGCAAAGGGACTAGCATGTTTAATGAGCAGTTCTTC. Amino acid sequence: CASKGTSMFNEQFF.

This sequence joins TRBV3-1 (or the pseudogene TRBV3-2) and TRBJ2-1, with 7 bases identical to TRBD1. This CDR3 region has 13 residues. Germline CDR1 LGHDT, CDR2 YNNKEL (reference sequence). The V segment lost 0 bases and the J segment 16 bases; nucleotides outside the gene matches: 9. This chain's CDR3 is CASSQDIGTENFF. The DNA for the CDR3 is TGTGCCAGCAGCCAAGACATCGGGACAGAGAATTTCTTC.

The chain joins TRBV11-3 to TRBJ1-6; D gene unclear. Germline values: CDR1 SGHNT, CDR2 YENEEA. The CDR3 spans 15 residues. Trimming took off 5 bases at V and 6 bases at J, with 14 bases between the two ends. As DNA, the CDR3 is TGTGCCAGCAGCCCCAGCCCGACTGGTAATTCACCCCTCCACTTT. Translating it yields CASSPSPTGNSPLHF.

The chain joins TRBV6-4 to TRBJ1-1, with D maybe TRBD1 (5 bases). Germline CDR1 is MRHNA and CDR2 is SNTAGT. With 6 bases removed from V and 1 base from J, the gap between germline ends came to 6 bases. The CDR3 has 12 amino acids. CDR3 residues: CASRTENTEAFF. As DNA, the CDR3 is TGTGCCAGCAGGACAGAGAACACTGAAGCTTTCTTT.

The chain is built from TRBV4-2 and TRBJ2-1; 7 bases match TRBD1. The germline gives CDR1 LGHNA, CDR2 YNFKEQ. V lost 0 bases and J lost 3; bases outside the gene matches: 5. The CDR3 has 16 amino acids. This chain's CDR3 is CASSQERGQVYNEQFF. In nucleotides, the CDR3 is TGTGCCAGCAGCCAAGAAAGAGGACAGGTCTACAATGAGCAGTTCTTC.

V gene TRBV5-1 combines with J gene TRBJ1-2; D is unclear. Germline V gene lookup returns CDR1 SGHRS and CDR2 YFSETQ. V lost 4 bases and J lost 8, with 21 bases in between. The CDR3 is 15 residues long. CDR3 residues: CASSGTGLSFTGYTF. CDR3 bases: TGCGCCAGCAGCGGAACCGGGTTATCCTTTACAGGCTACACCTTC.

This clone appeared once. V and J are TRBV5-3 and TRBJ2-7; 9 bases map to TRBD2. TRBV5-3 carries the ORF label, with uncertain function. This CDR3 is built from 19 residues. Trimming at V came to 5 bases and at J to 2 bases, leaving 20 bases not matched to a gene. The chain's CDR3 is CARSSNGTSSPSSPYEQYF. In nucleotides, the CDR3 is TGTGCCAGAAGTTCCAATGGGACTAGCTCTCCCTCATCACCCTACGAGCAGTACTTC.

V usage is TRBV3-1 (or the pseudogene TRBV3-2) and J usage is TRBJ2-3; tentative D call: TRBD1 (6 bases). Germline CDR1 LGHDT, CDR2 YNNKEL (reference sequence). CDR3 length: 13 residues. V was pared by 3 bases and J by 9 bases, with 13 bases between. The CDR3 is CASSQKGQGTQYF. CDR3 nucleotides: TGTGCCAGCAGCCAGAAAGGGCAGGGGACGCAGTATTTT.

The chain carries TRBV10-2 and TRBJ2-2; 13 bases map to TRBD2. Losses at the gene ends were 11 bases for V and 0 bases for J; bases not matched to a gene: 3. CDR3 length: 15 amino acids. Germline CDR1 reads WSHSY; CDR2 reads SAAADI. The CDR3 reads CAGGLAGPNTGELFF. In DNA, the CDR3 is TGCGCCGGGGGACTAGCGGGACCGAACACCGGGGAGCTGTTTTTT.

CDR3 sequence (DNA): TGTGCCAGTAGTACCGACGGGGGGAATCAGCCCCAGCATTTT. Encoded protein: CASSTDGGNQPQHF. The chain is built from TRBV19 and TRBJ1-5; tentative D call: TRBD1 (5 bases). The CDR3 length is 14 residues. Trimming cost V 4 bases and J 4 bases, with 11 bases left between them. Germline assignment: CDR1 LNHDA and CDR2 SQIVND (reference sequence).

The chain links TRBV14 to TRBJ1-1, with 7 bases aligning to TRBD1. Trimming at V came to 6 bases and at J to 5 bases, leaving 9 bases not matched to a gene. CDR3 size: 14 residues. CDR1 and CDR2 from the germline V gene are SGHDN and FVKESK. The CDR3 DNA sequence: TGTGCCAGCAGTGAAACCGACAGGGCTACTGAAGCTTTCTTT. As protein: CASSETDRATEAFF. Together with reference TRBV14 and TRBJ1-1, the CDR3 gives the full variable domain: EAGVTQFPSHSVIEKGQTVTLRCDPISGHDNLYWYRRVMGKEIKFLLHFVKESKQDESGMPNNRFLAERTGGTYSTLKVQPAELEDSGVYFCASSETDRATEAFFGQGTRLTVV.

The J gene is TRBJ1-1, the V gene TRBV7-8; a possible D gene is TRBD1 (6 bases). The CDR3 is 15 residues long. Germline values: CDR1 SGHVS, CDR2 FQNEAQ. V shed 5 bases and J shed 1 base, with 14 bases lying between them. The CDR3 bases are TGTGCCAGCAGCCAAACCGGGACAAAGAACACTGAAGCTTTCTTT. Encoded protein: CASSQTGTKNTEAFF. Variable domain in full (rest from reference TRBV7-8 and TRBJ1-1): GAGVSQSPRYKVAKRGQDVALRCDPISGHVSLFWYQQALGQGPEFLTYFQNEAQLDKSGLPSDRFFAERPEGSVSTLKIQRTQQEDSAVYLCASSQTGTKNTEAFFGQGTRLTVV.

This clone was picked up a small number of times. This chain links TRBV6-5 with TRBJ2-2, with 10 bases fitting TRBD2. From germline, CDR1 is MNHEY and CDR2 SVGAGI. Losses at the gene ends were 3 bases for V and 0 bases for J; bases not matched to a gene: 1. This CDR3 has 16 amino acids. CDR3 bases: TGTGCCAGCAGTTATGGACTAGCGGCGAACACCGGGGAGCTGTTTTTT. The encoded protein is CASSYGLAANTGELFF.

The V and J genes are TRBV12-5 and TRBJ1-3; possible D gene TRBD1, 5 bases. Germline values: CDR1 LGHNT, CDR2 FRNRAP. Trimming left V 1 base short and J 2 bases short, with 9 bases between. The CDR3 has 15 amino acids. The CDR3, as DNA: TGTGCTAGTGGTTTGGAGGCAGGGACTGGAAACACCATATATTTT. It is translated as CASGLEAGTGNTIYF.

The chain employs TRBV7-2 and TRBJ2-1, with a possible D match to TRBD2 (7 bases). Trimming removed 2 bases at V and 8 bases at J, with 10 bases between. The CDR3 consists of 13 residues. The germline V gene has CDR1 SGHTA and CDR2 FQGNSA. The CDR3 here is CASSLRGGDEQFF. CDR3 DNA sequence: TGTGCCAGCAGCTTACGAGGGGGGGATGAGCAGTTCTTC.

The CDR3 coding sequence is TGTGCCAGCAGCCAAGATCTGGGAGGTGAGCAGTTCTTC. Protein sequence: CASSQDLGGEQFF. The rearrangement links TRBV3-1 (or the pseudogene TRBV3-2) to TRBJ2-1, with D possibly TRBD2 on 6 matching bases. The length of the CDR3 is 13 residues. Germline V gene lookup returns CDR1 LGHDT and CDR2 YNNKEL (reference sequence). Trimming shortened V by 0 bases and J by 9 bases, and 9 bases separated the two germline ends.

The chain couples TRBV30 to TRBJ2-2, with 7 bases matching TRBD2. The CDR3 has 17 residues. Germline CDR1 is GTSNPN and CDR2 is SVGIG (reference sequence). V lost 0 bases, J lost 2 bases, and 9 bases stayed unmatched. The CDR3 reads CAWSVRAGAGNTGELFF. Here the CDR3 DNA reads TGTGCCTGGAGTGTACGTGCGGGAGCGGGAAACACCGGGGAGCTGTTTTTT.

The chain is built from TRBV6-5 and TRBJ2-7; D is possibly TRBD2 (7 bases). V lost 6 bases to trimming and J lost 2 bases, with 11 bases between them. The CDR3 length is 13 residues. Germline V gene lookup returns CDR1 MNHEY and CDR2 SVGAGI. CDR3 residues: CASRRGGAYEQYF. Written as DNA, the CDR3 is TGTGCCAGCAGGAGGGGGGGGGCCTACGAGCAGTACTTC.

In the case of this clone: The junction does not match germline at one end; this may be a read error. This sequence joins TRBV4-1 and TRBJ1-5, with D unclear. The CDR3 is 13 residues long. Germline V gene data show CDR1 as MGHRA and CDR2 as YSYEKL. CDR3 DNA sequence: TGCGCCAGCAGCCTAGCGCCCAGGCAGCCTCAGCATTTT. It translates to CASSLAPRQPQHF.

This sequence joins TRBV18 and TRBJ2-3; TRBD1 matches at 7 bases. There are 16 residues in the CDR3. From germline, CDR1 is KGHSH and CDR2 LQKENI. Trimming at V came to 3 bases and at J to 0 bases, leaving 6 bases not matched to a gene. As DNA, the CDR3 is TGTGCCAGCTCACCTACAGGGGATCTGAGCACAGATACGCAGTATTTT. Residues: CASSPTGDLSTDTQYF.